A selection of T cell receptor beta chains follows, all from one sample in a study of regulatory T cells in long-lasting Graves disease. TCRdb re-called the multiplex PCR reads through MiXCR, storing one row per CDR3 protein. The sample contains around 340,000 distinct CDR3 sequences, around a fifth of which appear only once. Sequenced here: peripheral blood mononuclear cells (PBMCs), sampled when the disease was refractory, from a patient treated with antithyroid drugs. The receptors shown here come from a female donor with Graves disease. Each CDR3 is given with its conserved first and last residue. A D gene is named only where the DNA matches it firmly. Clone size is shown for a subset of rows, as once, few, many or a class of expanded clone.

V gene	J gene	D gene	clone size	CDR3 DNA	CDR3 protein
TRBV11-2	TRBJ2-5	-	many	TGTGCCAGCAGCTTATTAGGGAGTGGGGTTGAGACCCAGTACTTC	CASSLLGSGVETQYF
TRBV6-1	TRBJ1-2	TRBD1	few	TGTGCCAGCAGTGGCGGGACAGGGGACCCCCCCGGTGGTGGCTACACCTTC	CASSGGTGDPPGGGYTF
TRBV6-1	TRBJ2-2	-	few	TGTGCCAGCAGGGCCCGGGCAGGCACCGGGGAGCTGTTTTTT	CASRARAGTGELFF
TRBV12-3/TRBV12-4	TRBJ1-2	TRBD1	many	TGTGCCAGCAGTTCTACGACAGGGGGCTCTGGCTACACCTTC	CASSSTTGGSGYTF
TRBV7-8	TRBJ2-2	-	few	TGTGCCAGCATAGGAGGCAGGGGAATTTCCGGGGAGCTGTTTTTT	CASIGGRGISGELFF
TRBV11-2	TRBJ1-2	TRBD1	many	TGTGCCAGCAGCATTACAGGGGGCACTGGCTACACCTTC	CASSITGGTGYTF
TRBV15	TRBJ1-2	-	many	TGTGCCACCAGCAGAGGAGGGGATTATGGCTACACCTTC	CATSRGGDYGYTF
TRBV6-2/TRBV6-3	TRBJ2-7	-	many	TGTGCCAGCAGTGTCTTCGAGCAGTACTTC	CASSVFEQYF
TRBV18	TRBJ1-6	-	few	TGTGCCAGCTCACAGGCAGGATACAATTCACCCCTCCACTTT	CASSQAGYNSPLHF
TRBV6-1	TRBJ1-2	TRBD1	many	TGTGCCAGCAGTGGAGGGCAGGGGGCGGACTATGGCTACACCTTC	CASSGGQGADYGYTF
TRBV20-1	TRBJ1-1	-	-	TGCAGTGCTAGAGATCTCGGGCAGGGGACCCCTGAAGCTTTCTTT	CSARDLGQGTPEAFF
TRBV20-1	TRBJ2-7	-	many	TGCAGTGCTAGTGGCGCGGGGGCGGGCTCCTACGAGCAGTACTTC	CSASGAGAGSYEQYF
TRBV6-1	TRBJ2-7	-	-	TGTGCCTCACAAGCTCTTCTCTCCTACGAGCAGTACTTC	CASQALLSYEQYF